A single sample gave rise to the 18 T cell receptor beta chains below, sequenced in a study of T cells in Graves' hyperthyroidism and ophthalmopathy (dated by TCRdb to between 2018 and 2021). Preparation of the library involved multiplex PCR. Instrument used: Illumina HiSeq 2000. The TCR beta CDR3 regions were amplified from RNA transcripts. The first round of RT-PCR for the TCR CDR3 was performed with the HTBI primer set and the Qiagen OneStep RT-PCR kit. TCRdb reworked the public reads: Q25 trimming with fastp, MiXCR clone assembly, productive beta chains retained. Entries that share a CDR3 protein sequence are merged under the most common genes and DNA. This sample lists approximately 530,000 distinct CDR3 sequences; 15% to 20% were detected once. Of the sample, 15% to 20% is held by the ten largest clones. The sequencing input was blood. These receptors came from a woman between 18 and 30 years old with Graves' hyperthyroidism.

This clonotype was seen a handful of times. The chain carries TRBV6-1 and TRBJ2-3, with TRBD1 matching over 8 bases. The germline V gene has CDR1 MNHNS and CDR2 SASEGT. The length of the CDR3 is 14 residues. Losses at the gene ends were 6 bases for V and 10 bases for J; bases not matched to a gene: 12. CDR3 coding DNA: TGTGCCAGCAGCCAGGGGGCCCTTCCCATGGCGCAGTATTTT. Translated: CASSQGALPMAQYF.

At least ten counts were recorded for this clonotype. V gene TRBV6-1 combines with J gene TRBJ1-6, with a possible D match to TRBD1 (5 bases). Trimming cost V 7 bases and J 9 bases, with 16 bases left between them. Germline CDR1 MNHNS, CDR2 SASEGT. The CDR3 is 14 amino acids. CDR3 sequence: CASIEGVLPSPLHF. The CDR3 nucleotides read TGTGCCAGCATCGAAGGGGTGCTACCTTCACCCCTCCACTTT.

The V and J genes are TRBV2 and TRBJ1-1, with D perhaps TRBD1 (5 bases). CDR1 is SNHLY and CDR2 is FYNNEI in the germline V gene. V lost 3 bases and J 5 bases, leaving 13 bases between the germline ends. The CDR3 runs 14 residues. CDR3 nucleotide sequence: TGTGCCAGCAGTGACAGGGTTGGGGGGACTGAAGCTTTCTTT. Its translation: CASSDRVGGTEAFF.

The chain has TRBV12-3 or TRBV12-4 and TRBJ2-1, with 8 nucleotides matching TRBD2. The ends lost 3 bases at V and 2 bases at J; junction bases unmatched: 12. The CDR3 covers 18 residues. The DNA for the CDR3 is TGTGCCAGCAGTTTTCCCCTGCGGGGGGAATTGACCTACAATGAGCAGTTCTTC. As protein: CASSFPLRGELTYNEQFF.

The sample holds a few counts of this clonotype. The chain couples TRBV24-1 to TRBJ1-1; D is perhaps TRBD1 (6 bases). The length of the CDR3 is 12 residues. Germline-derived CDR1 and CDR2 are KGHDR and SFDVKD. With 6 bases removed from V and 3 bases from J, the gap between germline ends came to 7 bases. Here the CDR3 DNA reads TGTGCCACCAGTAAGGGGGACACTGAAGCTTTCTTT. Residues: CATSKGDTEAFF.

The CDR3 protein is CASSQGLGHNEQFF. Written as DNA, the CDR3 is TGTGCCAGCTCACAGGGACTAGGTCATAATGAGCAGTTCTTC. The chain carries TRBV18 and TRBJ2-1, with TRBD2 identical over 8 bases. Germline assignment: CDR1 KGHSH and CDR2 LQKENI. The trim removed 4 bases at V and 7 bases at J, leaving 6 bases unmatched. There are 14 residues in the CDR3.

This clonotype was seen a few times. V gene TRBV2 combines with J gene TRBJ2-2; 7 positions match TRBD2. Losses at the gene ends were 7 bases for V and 1 base for J; bases not matched to a gene: 9. The CDR3 has 16 residues. CDR1 and CDR2 from the germline V gene are SNHLY and FYNNEI. CDR3 nucleotides: TGTGCCAGCATCCCCGGGCTAGCGGTGAACACCGGGGAGCTGTTTTTT. It encodes CASIPGLAVNTGELFF.

About this clonotype itself: A much larger clonotype is one base distant, so this may be a read error. This sequence joins TRBV5-1 and TRBJ2-7; either TRBD1 or TRBD2 may fit D (5 bases each). From germline, CDR1 is SGHRS and CDR2 YFSETQ. CDR3 length equals 13 residues. V dropped 6 bases and J dropped 5 bases, with 15 bases sitting between them. The CDR3 sequence: CASNHGAADEQYF. The CDR3 coding sequence is TGCGCCAGCAACCACGGGGCCGCCGACGAGCAGTACTTC.

This clonotype was observed many times. In DNA, the CDR3 is TGTGCCAGCAGCCAGTCCGGGAGGCCAGCGGAAGAAAAACTGTTTTTT. It codes for CASSQSGRPAEEKLFF. J is TRBJ1-4 and V is TRBV3-1; D unresolved. Germline V lookup: CDR1 LGHDT, CDR2 YNNKEL (reference sequence). V was cut by 3 bases and J by 8 bases, with 19 bases left in between. CDR3 size: 16 residues.

This clonotype was found many times. This rearrangement joins TRBV4-3 to TRBJ1-5; D unclear. With 0 bases removed from V and 6 bases from J, the gap between germline ends came to 9 bases. The CDR3 is 14 residues long. The V gene's germline CDR1 is LGHNA and CDR2 YSLEER. The CDR3 DNA sequence: TGCGCCAGCAGCCAAGAAATCTTTGGTCAGCCCCAGCATTTT. Its translation: CASSQEIFGQPQHF.

This clonotype was counted only a few times. The chain is built from TRBV6-5 and TRBJ1-2; possibly TRBD1 for D (5 bases). CDR1 is MNHEY and CDR2 is SVGAGI in the germline V gene. Deletions cut 0 bases from V and 8 bases from J, with 10 bases between. This CDR3 has 13 amino acids. The CDR3 bases are TGTGCCAGCAGTTACTCGGGGGGAGGCGGCTACACCTTC. This codes for CASSYSGGGGYTF.

This clonotype was seen many times. The gene calls are TRBV28 and TRBJ2-7; possible D gene TRBD1, 6 bases. Germline assignment: CDR1 MDHEN and CDR2 SYDVKM. V lost 4 bases, J lost 5 bases, and 9 bases lay in between. There are 12 residues in the CDR3. The CDR3 sequence: CASSYRADEQYF. The CDR3 region has the DNA TGTGCCAGCAGTTACAGGGCCGACGAGCAGTACTTC.

This clonotype was picked up a small number of times. The chain recombines TRBV12-3 or TRBV12-4 with TRBJ1-4; TRBD1 matches 8 bases. The CDR3 is 14 amino acids. V shed 5 bases, J shed 5 bases, and the junction held 4 bases outside the gene matches. In nucleotides, the CDR3 is TGTGCCAGCAGTCCACGGACAGGGAATGAAAAACTGTTTTTT. This encodes CASSPRTGNEKLFF.

The chain couples TRBV7-8 to TRBJ1-6; D is unclear. Germline V gene lookup returns CDR1 SGHVS and CDR2 FQNEAQ. The CDR3 loop spans 12 amino acids. Trimming cost V 3 bases and J 9 bases, with 6 bases left between them. For the CDR3, the DNA is TGTGCCAGCAGCTTTAGGCTTTCACCCCTCCACTTT. Encoded protein: CASSFRLSPLHF.

This clonotype was detected ten times or more. The V gene is TRBV6-1, the J gene TRBJ2-5, with D perhaps matching TRBD1 (7 bases). The germline V gene encodes CDR1 MNHNS and CDR2 SASEGT. Trimming removed 3 bases at V and 4 bases at J, with 15 bases between. The CDR3 has 15 residues. The CDR3: CASSDGQVGGETQYF. For the CDR3, the DNA is TGTGCCAGCAGTGACGGACAGGTGGGGGGAGAGACCCAGTACTTC.

A note on this clonotype: A much larger clone differs by one base, so this may be a read error. This rearrangement joins TRBV6-2 or TRBV6-3 to TRBJ2-6, with a tentative D call TRBD1 (6 bases). Germline CDR1 reads MNHEY; CDR2 reads SVGEGT. This CDR3 has 15 residues. Written as DNA, the CDR3 is TGTGTCAGCAGTTGGGACAACTCTGGGGCCAACGTCCTGACTTTC. Translated: CVSSWDNSGANVLTF.

The J gene is TRBJ2-1, the V gene TRBV6-5; weak D call: TRBD2 (5 bases). The CDR3 is made up of 16 amino acids. CDR1 and CDR2 from the germline V gene are MNHEY and SVGAGI. Trimming pared 0 bases from V and 0 bases from J, leaving 9 bases between. The CDR3 loop is CASSYSSGISYNEQFF. In nucleotides, the CDR3 is TGTGCCAGCAGTTACTCGTCCGGGATCTCCTACAATGAGCAGTTCTTC.

The rearrangement links TRBV7-9 to TRBJ2-7; TRBD1 matches at 9 bases. Trimming at V came to 5 bases and at J to 2 bases, leaving 4 bases not matched to a gene. CDR1 is SEHNR and CDR2 is FQNEAQ in the germline V gene (reference sequence). The length of the CDR3 is 14 residues. This CDR3 is CASSKRQGAYEQYF. The CDR3 DNA reads TGTGCCAGCAGCAAGAGACAGGGGGCCTACGAGCAGTACTTC.